This entry lists 13 T cell receptor beta chains sequenced from one sample in a study of beta chain features in type 1 diabetes. Every isolated RNA sample was fully reverse transcribed, so sequencing captured expressed TCRB transcripts. Profiled with immunoSEQ multiplex PCR; TCRdb holds only in-frame clones, not every one. This sample has a few hundred thousand clones, with roughly 13% found just once. The study's findings and limits: In all four CD4+ subsets, TCRB CDR3 length was significantly, moderately reduced in type 1 diabetes.

Their recognized antigens are unknown. Sequenced: naive CD4+ T cells from blood. The receptors were gathered from a woman aged 18-30 years with type 1 diabetes.

The genes are TRBV28 and TRBJ2-7; D is possibly TRBD2 (5 bases). This CDR3 region has 14 residues. Trimming removed 5 bases at V and 3 bases at J, with 14 bases between. The germline V gene encodes CDR1 MDHEN and CDR2 SYDVKM. This CDR3 is CASSPLGGHYEQYV. In DNA form, the CDR3 reads TGTGCCAGCAGTCCCCTGGGCGGGCACTACGAGCAGTACGTC.

This clone was seen only once. The V gene is TRBV5-1, the J gene TRBJ2-1; 9 bases fit TRBD2. This CDR3 contains 16 residues. Germline CDR1 is SGHRS and CDR2 is YFSETQ. V was clipped by 3 bases and J by 8 bases; unmatched bases: 12. The CDR3 nucleotides are TGCGCCAGCAGCTCGGGAGCGGGAGGCCCCCCGGATGAGCAGTTCTTC. Translating it yields CASSSGAGGPPDEQFF.

This chain uses TRBV6-4 with TRBJ2-7, with 10 bases fitting TRBD1. V lost 0 bases and J lost 6; bases outside the gene matches: 5. The length of the CDR3 is 15 residues. Looked up from germline, CDR1 is MRHNA and CDR2 is SNTAGT. The CDR3 DNA reads as TGTGCCAGCAGTGACTCGAGTCGGGACAGGGGCGAGCAGTACGTC. It translates to CASSDSSRDRGEQYV.

The chain links TRBV7-2 to TRBJ1-2, with 8 bases fitting TRBD1. Germline V gene data show CDR1 as SGHTA and CDR2 as FQGNSA. This CDR3 has 14 residues. Trimming removed 1 base from V and 8 bases from J; junction bases left unmatched: 6. The CDR3 DNA follows: TGTGCCAGCAGCTTAGGGCAGGGGGCAAGGGGCTACACCTTC. Translation: CASSLGQGARGYTF.

This clone came up a few times. The chain joins TRBV6-5 to TRBJ2-1; weak D call: TRBD2 (6 bases). The CDR3 runs to 15 residues. Germline loops: CDR1 MNHEY, CDR2 SVGAGI. Deletions cut 9 bases from V and 0 bases from J, with 15 bases between. The CDR3 here is CASRSRGSSYNEQFF. The DNA of the CDR3 is TGTGCCAGTCGAAGCCGGGGGAGCTCCTACAATGAGCAGTTCTTC.

J is TRBJ1-1 and V is TRBV18; D gene ambiguous. Germline V lookup: CDR1 KGHSH, CDR2 LQKENI. The CDR3 extends over 14 amino acids. Trimming pared 6 bases from V and 1 base from J, leaving 12 bases between. The CDR3 loop reads CASSPTVSNTEAFF. DNA of the CDR3: TGTGCCAGCTCTCCAACAGTTTCGAACACTGAAGCTTTCTTT.

This clone was recorded a few times. This chain joins TRBV19 and TRBJ2-1; tentative D call: TRBD1 (5 bases). CDR1 is LNHDA, CDR2 SQIVND, per germline (reference sequence). This CDR3 contains 15 residues. The V end was cut by 0 bases, the J end by 8 bases, with 14 bases between. CDR3 amino acids: CASSIDWRWGYEQFF. The CDR3 nucleotides are TGTGCCAGTAGTATAGACTGGCGTTGGGGCTATGAGCAGTTCTTC.

Written as DNA, the CDR3 is TGTGCCACCCGTCCGGGACTAGCGCAAGGAGAGACCCAGTACTTC. Amino acid sequence: CATRPGLAQGETQYF. The rearrangement links TRBV18 to TRBJ2-5; TRBD2 matches 10 bases. This CDR3 is built from 15 residues. The trim removed 10 bases at V and 4 bases at J, leaving 12 bases unmatched. Germline V CDR1 and CDR2: KGHSH, LQKENI.

The genes are TRBV4-3 and TRBJ2-3; possibly TRBD2 for D (5 bases). This CDR3 is built from 15 residues. Trimming took 0 bases from V and 5 from J, leaving 12 bases between them. Germline V gives CDR1 LGHNA, CDR2 YSLEER. CDR3 coding DNA: TGCGCCAGCAGCCAAGAAGGACTTGGGGAAGATACGCAGTATTTT. Its translation: CASSQEGLGEDTQYF.

This clone was seen only a few times. CDR3 DNA: TGTGCCACCAGCAGAAGTGGACTATCAACAGATACGCAGTATTTT. Encoded protein: CATSRSGLSTDTQYF. The chain is built from TRBV15 and TRBJ2-3; the D gene is possibly TRBD2 (6 bases). The V and J ends lost 2 bases and 3 bases respectively, with 12 bases between them. Germline V gene data show CDR1 as LNHNV and CDR2 as YYDKDF (reference sequence). The CDR3 runs to 15 residues. Complete variable domain (other parts from reference TRBV15 and TRBJ2-3): DAMVIQNPRYQVTQFGKPVTLSCSQTLNHNVMYWYQQKSSQAPKLLFHYYDKDFNNEADTPDNFQSRRPNTSFCFLDIRSPGLGDTAMYLCATSRSGLSTDTQYFGPGTRLTVL.

CDR3 in DNA: TGTGCCAGCAGTTTCCGGCAAGAGACCCAGTACTTC. It codes for CASSFRQETQYF. The chain carries TRBV28 and TRBJ2-5; D is unclear. The germline V gene encodes CDR1 MDHEN and CDR2 SYDVKM. CDR3 length equals 12 residues. Deletions cut 3 bases from V and 2 bases from J, with 4 bases between. The entire variable domain, with the rest obtained from reference TRBV28 and TRBJ2-5, is as follows: DVKVTQSSRYLVKRTGEKVFLECVQDMDHENMFWYRQDPGLGLRLIYFSYDVKMKEKGDIPEGYSVSREKKERFSLILESASTNQTSMYLCASSFRQETQYFGPGTRLLVL.

This clone came up a few times. V gene TRBV18 combines with J gene TRBJ1-2, with D possibly matching TRBD1 (6 bases). The CDR3 consists of 13 residues. Germline values: CDR1 KGHSH, CDR2 LQKENI. V was trimmed by 2 bases and J by 8 bases, leaving 12 bases between them. CDR3 residues: CASSPWEGEGYTF. CDR3 in DNA: TGTGCCAGCTCACCATGGGAGGGGGAAGGCTACACCTTC.

This rearrangement joins TRBV7-9 to TRBJ2-3; D is unclear. The V gene's germline CDR1 is SEHNR and CDR2 FQNEAQ (reference sequence). Between the trimmed V and J ends, which lost 2 bases and 1 base, there was a span of 10 bases. The CDR3 is 15 amino acids. In DNA, the CDR3 is TGTGCCAGCAGCTTACTCGGGTTCGGCACAGATACGCAGTATTTT. As protein: CASSLLGFGTDTQYF. Full variable domain (outside the CDR3, taken from reference TRBV7-9 and TRBJ2-3): DTGVSQNPRHKITKRGQNVTFRCDPISEHNRLYWYRQTLGQGPEFLTYFQNEAQLEKSRLLSDRFSAERPKGSFSTLEIQRTEQGDSAMYLCASSLLGFGTDTQYFGPGTRLTVL.